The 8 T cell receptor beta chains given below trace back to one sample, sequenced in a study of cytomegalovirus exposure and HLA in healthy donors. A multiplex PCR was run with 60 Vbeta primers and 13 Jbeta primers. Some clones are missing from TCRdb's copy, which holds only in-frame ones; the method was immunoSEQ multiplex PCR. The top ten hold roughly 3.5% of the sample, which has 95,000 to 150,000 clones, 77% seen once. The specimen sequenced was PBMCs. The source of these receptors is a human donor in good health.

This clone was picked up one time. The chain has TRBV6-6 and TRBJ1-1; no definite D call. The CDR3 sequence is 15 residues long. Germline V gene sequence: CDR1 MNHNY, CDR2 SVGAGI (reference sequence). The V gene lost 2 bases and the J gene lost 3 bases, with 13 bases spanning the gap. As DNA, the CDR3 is TGTGCCAGCAGTTACGGGAGAGCCCGGGACACTGAAGCTTTCTTT. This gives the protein CASSYGRARDTEAFF.

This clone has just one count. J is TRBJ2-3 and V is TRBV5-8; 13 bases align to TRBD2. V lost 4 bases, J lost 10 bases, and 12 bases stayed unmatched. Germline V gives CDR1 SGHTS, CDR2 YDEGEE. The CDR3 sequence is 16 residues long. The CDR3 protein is CASSAGEGLAGVAQYF. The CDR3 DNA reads TGTGCCAGCAGCGCTGGTGAAGGACTAGCGGGAGTTGCGCAGTATTTT.

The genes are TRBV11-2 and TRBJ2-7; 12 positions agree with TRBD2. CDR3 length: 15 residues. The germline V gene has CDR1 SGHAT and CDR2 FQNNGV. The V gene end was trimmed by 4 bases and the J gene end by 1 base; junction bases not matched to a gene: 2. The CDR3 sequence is CASSWTSGISYEQYF. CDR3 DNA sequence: TGTGCCAGCAGCTGGACTAGCGGGATTTCCTACGAGCAGTACTTC.

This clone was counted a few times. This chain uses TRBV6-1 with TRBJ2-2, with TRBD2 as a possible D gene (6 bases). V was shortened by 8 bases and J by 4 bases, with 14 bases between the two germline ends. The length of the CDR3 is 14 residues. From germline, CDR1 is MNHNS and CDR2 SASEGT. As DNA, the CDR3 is TGTGCCAGCCGGCGGGACGCGAGCACCGGGGAGCTGTTTTTT. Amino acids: CASRRDASTGELFF.

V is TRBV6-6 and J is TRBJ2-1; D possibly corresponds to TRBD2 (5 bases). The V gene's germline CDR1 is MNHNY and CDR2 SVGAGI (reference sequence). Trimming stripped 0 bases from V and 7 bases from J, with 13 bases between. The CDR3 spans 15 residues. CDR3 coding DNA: TGTGCCAGCAGTTACTCGCAACCCACGGGGAATGAGCAGTTCTTC. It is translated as CASSYSQPTGNEQFF.

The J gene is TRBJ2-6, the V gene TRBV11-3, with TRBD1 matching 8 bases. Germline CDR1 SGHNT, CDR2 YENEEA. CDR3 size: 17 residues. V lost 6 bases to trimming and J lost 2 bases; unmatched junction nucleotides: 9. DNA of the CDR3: TGTGCCAGCAGTAGATCGGGACAGGCAGCTGGGGCCAACGTCCTGACTTTC. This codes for CASSRSGQAAGANVLTF. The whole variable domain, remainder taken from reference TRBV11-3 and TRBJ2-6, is EAGVVQSPRYKIIEKKQPVAFWCNPISGHNTLYWYLQNLGQGPELLIRYENEEAVDDSQLPKDRFSAERLKGVDSTLKIQPAELGDSAVYLCASSRSGQAAGANVLTFGAGSRLTVL.

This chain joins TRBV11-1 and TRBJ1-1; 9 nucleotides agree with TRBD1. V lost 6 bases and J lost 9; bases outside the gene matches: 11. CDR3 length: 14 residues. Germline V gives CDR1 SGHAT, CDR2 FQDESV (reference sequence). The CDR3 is CASRSQGANGKAFF. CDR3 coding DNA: TGTGCCAGCAGGTCACAGGGGGCTAACGGGAAAGCTTTCTTT.

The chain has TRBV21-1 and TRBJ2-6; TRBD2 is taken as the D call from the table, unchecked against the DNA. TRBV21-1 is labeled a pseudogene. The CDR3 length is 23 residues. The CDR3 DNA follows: TGTGCCAGCAGCAAATCCTCTTTGTTTCCTCGGGGGGTTGGTTTCTCTGGGGCCAACGTCCTGACTTTC. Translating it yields CASSKSSLFPRGVGFSGANVLTF.